The rows below give T cell receptor beta chains drawn from one sample of a study of T cell responses to AZD1222 COVID-19 vaccine. Some clones are missing from TCRdb's copy, which holds only in-frame ones; the method was immunoSEQ multiplex PCR. The table shows 79,000 or so clones, with roughly 87% occurring only once. Sample: peripheral blood, taken 28 days after the second AZD1222 dose. These receptors were collected from an adult who received the AZD1222 COVID-19 vaccine. The CDR3 runs from the conserved cysteine through the conserved F or W. The D gene is left open where the match is weak.

V gene: TRBV18; J gene: TRBJ2-7; D gene: TRBD1; CDR3 protein: CASSPGQTAYEQYF; CDR3 DNA: TGTGCCAGCTCACCGGGACAGACAGCCTACGAGCAGTACTTC
V gene: TRBV24-1; J gene: TRBJ2-1; D gene: TRBD2; CDR3 protein: CATSDHRGGVNEQFF; CDR3 DNA: TGTGCCACCAGTGACCACCGGGGAGGGGTCAATGAGCAGTTCTTC
V gene: TRBV9; J gene: TRBJ2-3; D gene: TRBD2; CDR3 protein: CASSDGGAGDTQYF; CDR3 DNA: TGTGCCAGCAGCGACGGGGGGGCAGGGGATACGCAGTATTTT
V gene: TRBV28; J gene: TRBJ2-7; D gene: TRBD2; CDR3 protein: CASSSTSGEAYEQYF; CDR3 DNA: TGTGCCAGCAGTAGTACTAGCGGGGAAGCCTACGAGCAGTACTTC
V gene: TRBV6-5; J gene: TRBJ2-5; D gene: TRBD2; CDR3 protein: CASSYGTSKTQYF; CDR3 DNA: TGTGCCAGCAGTTACGGGACTAGCAAGACCCAGTACTTC
V gene: TRBV24-1; J gene: TRBJ1-1; D gene: TRBD1; CDR3 protein: CATSSTGGTEAFF; CDR3 DNA: TGTGCCACCAGTTCAACAGGGGGCACTGAAGCTTTCTTT
V gene: TRBV5-1; J gene: TRBJ2-2; D gene: .; CDR3 protein: CASSHISHSGSNTGELFF; CDR3 DNA: TGCGCCAGCAGCCATATAAGCCATTCGGGGTCGAACACCGGGGAGCTGTTTTTT
V gene: TRBV6-2/TRBV6-3; J gene: TRBJ2-2; D gene: .; CDR3 protein: CASSYVATGELFF; CDR3 DNA: TGTGCCAGCAGTTATGTTGCCACCGGGGAGCTGTTTTTT
V gene: TRBV12-3/TRBV12-4; J gene: TRBJ2-1; D gene: TRBD2; CDR3 protein: CASSLREGEQFF; CDR3 DNA: TGTGCCAGCAGTTTAAGGGAGGGTGAGCAGTTCTTC
V gene: TRBV11-2; J gene: TRBJ2-5; D gene: TRBD2; CDR3 protein: CASSPMGGLVRQETQYF; CDR3 DNA: TGTGCCAGCAGCCCAATGGGCGGACTAGTAAGACAAGAGACCCAGTACTTC
V gene: TRBV4-1; J gene: TRBJ1-5; D gene: .; CDR3 protein: CASSQGLAGQENQPQHF; CDR3 DNA: TGCGCCAGCAGCCAAGGGTTGGCAGGGCAGGAAAATCAGCCCCAGCATTTT
V gene: TRBV12-3/TRBV12-4; J gene: TRBJ1-2; D gene: .; CDR3 protein: CASSLGGNYGYTF; CDR3 DNA: TGTGCCAGCAGTTTGGGGGGGAACTATGGCTACACCTTC
V gene: TRBV6-5; J gene: TRBJ2-5; D gene: TRBD1; CDR3 protein: CASSQTGVETQYF; CDR3 DNA: TGTGCCAGCAGTCAGACAGGGGTAGAGACCCAGTACTTC
V gene: TRBV7-8; J gene: TRBJ1-1; D gene: .; CDR3 protein: CASSFSREGLNTEAFF; CDR3 DNA: TGTGCCAGCAGCTTCTCTAGGGAGGGACTGAACACTGAAGCTTTCTTT
V gene: TRBV10-1; J gene: TRBJ2-3; D gene: .; CDR3 protein: CAIRRLLLPDTQYF; CDR3 DNA: TGCGCCATTAGGAGACTACTATTGCCAGATACGCAGTATTTT
V gene: TRBV6-5; J gene: TRBJ1-4; D gene: TRBD1; CDR3 protein: CASSYGGQGGGEKLFF; CDR3 DNA: TGTGCCAGCAGTTACGGAGGACAGGGAGGTGGGGAAAAACTGTTTTTT